This TCR beta chain is from a study of T cell repertoires in cytomegalovirus infection (dated by TCRdb to about 2019). Turning to the overall study: The peptide stimulations were aimed at well-studied HLA-B-restricted epitopes as well as recently identified HLA-C-restricted CMV epitopes, whose presentation resists viral immunomodulation. The HLA type of each donor mattered for the analysis, because public TCR beta signatures pointed to carriage of CMV infection along with the matching HLA type.

The cysteine opens and the phenylalanine closes a CDR3 of 11 amino acids. Only the CDR3 DNA is retained, 33 bases long and in frame from the first base. According to the germline V gene, CDR1 reads SQVTM and CDR2 reads ANQGSEA. Overall study results and their limits: The ex vivo response was dominated by HLA-C-restricted CMV-specific TCR beta clonotypes, and the single most frequent clonotype in two of eight donors was supplied by these HLA-C-restricted clonotypes. In both this cohort and an independent cohort of several hundred donors, the cumulative frequency of public TCR beta family members distinguished carriers of CMV infection plus the relevant HLA type.

The treatment or condition label here, explained by the study, means: in vitro stimulation with specific CMV peptide epitopes to enrich CMV-specific T cells. TCRdb lists the instrument as Illumina HiSeq 1500. Clones were called with MiXCR by TCRdb after fastp trimmed the public reads at Q25, and only in-frame beta chains were retained. All rows with the same CDR3 protein become a single entry with the most common DNA and genes. The sample table records some 920,000 distinct CDR3 sequences; roughly 30% of these occur just once. The ten top clones hold roughly 13% of the sample. This clonotype was counted between two and nine times. There is no known antigen for this receptor. No per-base quality is available; no much larger clone lies one base away.

The sequence joins TRBV29-1 to TRBJ2-1; 6 matching bases give a weak D call of TRBD2. Sequences were derived from cultured CD8+ T cells from PBMCs, sampled from culture after CMV antigen stimulation. This sequence was found in a human donor in good health (CMV status not recorded). Some clones in this sample may be carry-over from other donors' samples. CDR3 loop: CRAGSYNEQFF. The DNA reads as follows: TGCAGGGCGGGGTCCTACAATGAGCAGTTCTTC.